The T cell receptor beta chain described here comes from a study of CD8+CD57+ T cells in acquired aplastic anemia. The study's findings and limits: No significant difference in CD8+ Simpson's diversity was found between patients and controls. Twenty-nine CD8+ CDR3 sequences were shared between patients and controls.

Patients selected for sequencing had displayed CD8+CD57+ cell expansion by flow cytometry. Every patient was diagnosed with severe acquired aplastic anemia. Receipt of therapy had not occurred in any patient by the time of blood sampling. Note on this clonotype: Antigen: not known.

For CDR3 and TCR beta VDJ profiling, genomic DNA was the template used. One entry per CDR3 protein, called by TCRdb with MiXCR from the reads. Here the sample spans just over 150,000 distinct CDR3 sequences, 40% to 60% being singletons. The germline gives CDR1 SGHKS, CDR2 YYEKEE (reference sequence). V was clipped by 0 bases and J by 6 bases; unmatched bases: 11. The CDR3 has 16 residues. The receptor was isolated from a human donor with aplastic anemia. Sample: sorted CD4+, CD8+, or CD8+CD57+ T cells (not recorded which) from PBMCs. The chain links TRBV5-5 to TRBJ2-7, with 8 bases aligning to TRBD2. For the CDR3, the DNA is TGTGCCAGCAGCTTGGGAGCGGGAGAAATTGAGGCCGAGCAGTACTTC. It codes for CASSLGAGEIEAEQYF.